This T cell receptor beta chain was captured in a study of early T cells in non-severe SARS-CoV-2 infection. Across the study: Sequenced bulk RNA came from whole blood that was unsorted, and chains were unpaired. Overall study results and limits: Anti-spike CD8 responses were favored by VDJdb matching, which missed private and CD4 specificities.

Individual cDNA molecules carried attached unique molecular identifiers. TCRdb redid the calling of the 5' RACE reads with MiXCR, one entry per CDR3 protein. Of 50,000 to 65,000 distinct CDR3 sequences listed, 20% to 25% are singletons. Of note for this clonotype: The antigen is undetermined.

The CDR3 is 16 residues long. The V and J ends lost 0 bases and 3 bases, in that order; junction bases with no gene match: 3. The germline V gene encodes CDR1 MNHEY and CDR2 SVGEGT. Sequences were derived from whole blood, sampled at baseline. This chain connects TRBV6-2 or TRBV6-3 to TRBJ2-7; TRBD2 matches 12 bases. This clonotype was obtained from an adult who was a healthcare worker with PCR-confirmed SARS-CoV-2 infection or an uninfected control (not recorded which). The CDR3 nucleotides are TGTGCCAGCAGTTACTCGAAACTAGCGGGGGGCTACGAGCAGTACTTC. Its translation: CASSYSKLAGGYEQYF.